Listed here are 7 T cell receptor beta chains from one sample, sequenced in a study of cytomegalovirus exposure and HLA in healthy donors. In the PCR, 60 Vbeta and 13 Jbeta primers were used. Libraries were prepared by immunoSEQ multiplex PCR; TCRdb keeps only in-frame clonotypes and omits some of them. Altogether some 190,000 clones are present, 65% to 85% being singletons, with the ten largest covering around 1.4%. The sample taken for sequencing was PBMCs. The receptor set was obtained from a girl aged 10 to 17 in good health and CMV-seropositive.

The table lists this clone with a few counts. Written as DNA, the CDR3 is TGTGCCAGCAGTGTAATTCCCGGGGAGCTGTTTTTT. Translating gives CASSVIPGELFF. The gene calls are TRBV2 and TRBJ2-2; D is undetermined. V shed 4 bases and J shed 6 bases, with 6 bases lying between them. The CDR3 runs to 12 residues. Germline assignment: CDR1 SNHLY and CDR2 FYNNEI.

This chain links TRBV10-2 with TRBJ2-7, with TRBD2 matching over 16 bases. In germline, CDR1 is WSHSY, CDR2 SAAADI. V was pared by 7 bases and J by 7 bases, with 4 bases of the junction left unmatched. The CDR3 loop spans 14 amino acids. CDR3 in amino acids: CASTGTSGRGEQYF. The CDR3 coding sequence is TGCGCCAGCACCGGGACTAGCGGGAGGGGGGAGCAGTACTTC.

The genes are TRBV11-3 and TRBJ2-1; TRBD2 is a possible D gene (5 bases). The V and J ends lost 1 base and 9 bases respectively, with 7 bases between them. Per the germline V gene, CDR1 is SGHNT and CDR2 is YENEEA. The CDR3 spans 12 residues. The CDR3 region has the DNA TGTGCCAGCAGCTTAGTGGACTCTGAGCAGTTCTTC. Protein product: CASSLVDSEQFF.

V gene TRBV5-6 combines with J gene TRBJ2-5; 9 bases match TRBD1. The CDR3 is 15 residues long. The germline CDR1 and CDR2 sequences are SGHDT and YYEEEE. V was clipped by 5 bases and J by 4 bases; unmatched bases: 9. The CDR3 DNA follows: TGTGCCAGCAGGACTGGACAGGGGCGGGGAGAGACCCAGTACTTC. Its translation: CASRTGQGRGETQYF. Full variable domain (rest looked up from reference TRBV5-6 and TRBJ2-5): DAGVTQSPTHLIKTRGQQVTLRCSPKSGHDTVSWYQQALGQGPQFIFQYYEEEERQRGNFPDRFSGHQFPNYSSELNVNALLLGDSALYLCASRTGQGRGETQYFGPGTRLLVL.

Here the CDR3 reads CASSSPKAGDSTYEQYF. The CDR3 region has the DNA TGTGCCAGCAGCTCCCCCAAGGCGGGAGACAGCACCTACGAGCAGTACTTC. The chain links TRBV7-9 to TRBJ2-7; 7 nucleotides line up with TRBD2. Unmatched junction bases numbered 14, after V lost 4 bases and J lost 2 bases. Germline V lookup: CDR1 SEHNR, CDR2 FQNEAQ (reference sequence). This CDR3 has 17 amino acids.

This chain joins TRBV10-1 and TRBJ2-3, with 8 bases fitting TRBD2. The CDR3 has 15 residues. Germline CDR1 is WNHNN and CDR2 is SYGVQD (reference sequence). The junction had 2 bases not matched to a gene; V was cut back by 1 base and J by 2 bases. The CDR3 region is CASSELAGNTDTQYF. CDR3 DNA: TGCGCCAGCAGTGAGTTAGCGGGAAACACAGATACGCAGTATTTT.

The chain employs TRBV5-6 and TRBJ2-1; 12 bases agree with TRBD2. The J segment lost 7 bases and the V segment lost 3 bases, leaving 8 bases of the junction unmatched. The CDR3 runs 16 residues. The germline CDR1 and CDR2 sequences are SGHDT and YYEEEE. CDR3 protein: CASSSLGLAGGNEQFF. DNA for the CDR3: TGTGCCAGCAGCTCCCTCGGGCTAGCGGGAGGGAATGAGCAGTTCTTC.